This T cell receptor (beta chain) was recovered during a study of blood T cell repertoires in COVID-19. V was pared by 0 bases and J by 0 bases, with 6 bases between. Germline CDR1 is MNHEY and CDR2 is SMNVEV (reference sequence). The CDR3 loop spans 15 amino acids. Method: immunoSEQ multiplex PCR; TCRdb's copy keeps in-frame clones and lacks some. Altogether about 300,000 clones are present, more than 75% being singletons, with the ten largest covering 1.3%. The rearrangement uses TRBV27 and TRBJ1-5; D is unclear. The material sequenced was peripheral blood. This TCR was recovered from a man aged 70 or older with acute or convalescent COVID-19. The CDR3 region is CASSLSIYSNQPQHF. The CDR3 nucleotides read TGTGCCAGCAGTTTATCCATCTATAGCAATCAGCCCCAGCATTTT.